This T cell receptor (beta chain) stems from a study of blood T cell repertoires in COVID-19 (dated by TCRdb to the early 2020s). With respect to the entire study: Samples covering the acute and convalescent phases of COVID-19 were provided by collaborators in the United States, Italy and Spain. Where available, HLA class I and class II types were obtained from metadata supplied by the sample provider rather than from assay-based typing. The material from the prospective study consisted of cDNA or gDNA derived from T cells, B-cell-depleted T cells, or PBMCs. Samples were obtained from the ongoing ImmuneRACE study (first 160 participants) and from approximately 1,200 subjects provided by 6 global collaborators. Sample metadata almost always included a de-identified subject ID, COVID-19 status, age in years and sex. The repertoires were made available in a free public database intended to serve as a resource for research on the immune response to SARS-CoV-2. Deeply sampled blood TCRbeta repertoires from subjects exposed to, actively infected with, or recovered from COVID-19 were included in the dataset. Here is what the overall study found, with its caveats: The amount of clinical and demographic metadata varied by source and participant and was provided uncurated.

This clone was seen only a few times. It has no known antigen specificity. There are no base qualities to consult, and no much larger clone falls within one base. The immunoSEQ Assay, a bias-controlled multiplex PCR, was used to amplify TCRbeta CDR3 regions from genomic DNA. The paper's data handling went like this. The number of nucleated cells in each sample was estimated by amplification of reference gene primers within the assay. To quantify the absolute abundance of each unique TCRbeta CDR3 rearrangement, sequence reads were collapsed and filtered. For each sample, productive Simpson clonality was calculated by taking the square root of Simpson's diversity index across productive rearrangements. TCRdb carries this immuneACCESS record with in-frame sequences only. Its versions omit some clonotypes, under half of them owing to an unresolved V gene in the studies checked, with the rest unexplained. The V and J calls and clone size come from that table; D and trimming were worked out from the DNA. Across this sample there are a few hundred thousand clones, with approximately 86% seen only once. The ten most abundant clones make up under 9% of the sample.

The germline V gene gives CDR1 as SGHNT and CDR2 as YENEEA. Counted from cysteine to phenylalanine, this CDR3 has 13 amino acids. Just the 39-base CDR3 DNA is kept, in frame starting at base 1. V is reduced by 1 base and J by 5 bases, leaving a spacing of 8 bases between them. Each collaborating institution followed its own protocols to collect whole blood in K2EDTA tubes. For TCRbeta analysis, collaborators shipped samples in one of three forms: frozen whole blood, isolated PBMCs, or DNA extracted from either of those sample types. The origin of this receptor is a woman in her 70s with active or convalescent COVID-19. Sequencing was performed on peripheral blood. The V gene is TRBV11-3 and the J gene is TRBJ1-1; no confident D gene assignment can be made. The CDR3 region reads CASSLVGETEAFF. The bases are TGTGCCAGCAGCTTAGTCGGAGAAACTGAAGCTTTCTTT.